A selection of T cell receptor beta chains follows, all from one sample in a study of blood T cells in healthy people across ages. TCRdb fed the 5' RACE reads into MiXCR, producing one record per CDR3 protein. Among around 850,000 distinct CDR3 sequences listed, roughly 35% were seen once. The sample consisted of blood. Source of these receptors: a man in his late teens or twenties in good health. CDR3s include the opening cysteine and the closing phenylalanine or tryptophan. The order of the fields is D gene, V gene, J gene, clone size, CDR3 protein, CDR3 DNA. The D gene is left open where the match is weak. The size of a clone is reported for some rows only, either as once, few or many, or as a class for expanded clones.

>NA|TRBV2|TRBJ2-7|NA
CASSATGNYEQYF
TGTGCCAGCAGTGCCACAGGGAACTACGAGCAGTACTTC
>TRBD2|TRBV14|TRBJ2-1|few
CASSRYGTSGSYNEQFF
TGTGCCAGCAGCCGGTACGGGACTAGCGGTTCCTACAATGAGCAGTTCTTC
>NA|TRBV10-3|TRBJ2-7|NA
CAISERSSYNEQYF
TGTGCCATCAGTGAGAGAAGCTCCTACAATGAGCAGTACTTC
>TRBD1|TRBV20-1|TRBJ2-3|NA
CSAPGTGMDTQYF
TGCAGTGCCCCCGGGACAGGGATGGATACGCAGTATTTT
>NA|TRBV10-3|TRBJ1-5|NA
CAISDVGTNQPQHF
TGTGCCATCAGTGATGTAGGGACCAATCAGCCCCAGCATTTT
>NA|TRBV7-8|TRBJ1-6|NA
CASSLVQAANSPLHF
TGTGCCAGCAGCTTAGTACAGGCCGCTAATTCACCCCTCCACTTT
>NA|TRBV20-1|TRBJ2-5|NA
CSASSGGRAEVRGPQETQYF
TGCAGTGCTAGCTCGGGGGGCAGGGCAGAAGTTAGGGGCCCACAAGAGACCCAGTACTTC
>NA|TRBV20-1|TRBJ1-1|few
CSAEGPRGEDTEAFF
TGCAGTGCTGAGGGTCCGCGGGGGGAGGACACTGAAGCTTTCTTT
>TRBD1|TRBV12-3/TRBV12-4|TRBJ2-7|many
CASSMDRAYYEQYF
TGTGCCAGCAGTATGGACAGGGCTTACTACGAGCAGTACTTC
>TRBD1|TRBV5-6|TRBJ1-2|few
CASSGDRGSLNYGYTF
TGTGCCAGCAGCGGGGACAGGGGAAGTCTTAATTATGGCTACACCTTC
>TRBD1|TRBV2|TRBJ1-1|NA
CASSEQGARNTEAFF
TGTGCCAGCAGTGAGCAGGGGGCCAGGAACACTGAAGCTTTCTTT
>TRBD1|TRBV29-1|TRBJ1-2|few
CSVARQGPPYGYTF
TGCAGCGTTGCCAGACAGGGTCCTCCCTATGGCTACACCTTC
>TRBD1|TRBV7-2|TRBJ2-7|NA
CASSFSSRQGAGEQYF
TGTGCCAGCAGCTTTTCATCCCGACAGGGGGCGGGTGAGCAGTACTTC
>NA|TRBV28|TRBJ1-1|NA
CASSFLLRGAPNTEAFF
TGTGCCAGCAGTTTCCTTCTTAGAGGGGCGCCCAACACTGAAGCTTTCTTT
>TRBD2|TRBV20-1|TRBJ2-1|many
CSANLPSGGANEQFF
TGCAGTGCAAACCTCCCTAGCGGGGGGGCCAATGAGCAGTTCTTC
>TRBD1|TRBV10-3|TRBJ2-5|NA
CAISNRTGKETQYF
TGTGCCATCAGTAACCGGACAGGGAAGGAGACCCAGTACTTC
>TRBD1|TRBV11-2|TRBJ2-7|NA
CASSLVVFTGTGYYEQYF
TGTGCCAGCAGCTTAGTGGTCTTCACCGGGACAGGCTACTACGAGCAGTACTTC
>NA|TRBV30|TRBJ2-3|NA
CAWSAGSGTDTQYF
TGTGCCTGGAGTGCGGGTTCGGGCACAGATACGCAGTATTTT
>TRBD1|TRBV12-3/TRBV12-4|TRBJ1-1|few
CASAGTGAATEAFF
TGTGCCAGTGCCGGGACAGGGGCGGCCACTGAAGCTTTCTTT
>NA|TRBV13|TRBJ2-7|many
CASSPEMDEQYF
TGTGCCAGCAGCCCAGAGATGGACGAGCAGTACTTC
>TRBD1|TRBV24-1|TRBJ1-5|NA
CATSEGSGTANNQPQHF
TGTGCCACCAGTGAGGGGTCCGGGACAGCGAACAATCAGCCCCAGCATTTT
>NA|TRBV12-3/TRBV12-4|TRBJ1-1|NA
CASSSKGVMNTEAFF
TGTGCCAGCAGTTCTAAGGGGGTTATGAACACTGAAGCTTTCTTT
>TRBD1|TRBV13|TRBJ2-1|few
CASSLVPGQVSYNEQFF
TGTGCCAGCAGCTTAGTCCCGGGACAGGTATCCTACAATGAGCAGTTCTTC
>TRBD1|TRBV28|TRBJ1-1|NA
CASSLGDRATKNTEAFF
TGTGCCAGCAGTTTAGGGGACAGGGCGACAAAGAACACTGAAGCTTTCTTT
>NA|TRBV9|TRBJ2-1|NA
CASSDTSYNEQFF
TGTGCCAGCAGCGACACATCCTACAATGAGCAGTTCTTC
>NA|TRBV20-1|TRBJ2-7|few
CSAREDLGRTVEQYF
TGCAGTGCTAGAGAGGATCTGGGCCGGACGGTCGAGCAGTACTTC
>NA|TRBV7-9|TRBJ2-7|few
CASSSWALADNYEQYF
TGTGCCAGCAGCTCCTGGGCACTCGCGGATAACTACGAGCAGTACTTC
>TRBD2|TRBV20-1|TRBJ2-3|few
CSATALTSTMSTDTQYF
TGCAGTGCTACCGCTTTGACTAGCACTATGAGCACAGATACGCAGTATTTT
>TRBD2|TRBV24-1|TRBJ2-1|few
CATSDPLADSYNEQFF
TGTGCCACCAGTGACCCCCTAGCGGACTCCTACAATGAGCAGTTCTTC
>NA|TRBV28|TRBJ1-1|many
CASSTGKAFF
TGTGCCAGCAGTACAGGGAAAGCTTTCTTT
>TRBD2|TRBV24-1|TRBJ2-2|NA
CATSDERLAGMGTGELFF
TGTGCCACCAGTGATGAGCGACTAGCGGGGATGGGTACCGGGGAGCTGTTTTTT
>NA|TRBV11-2|TRBJ2-2|NA
CASSLDGLLTGELFF
TGTGCCAGCAGCCTGGACGGACTACTCACCGGGGAGCTGTTTTTT
>NA|TRBV4-2|TRBJ1-4|NA
CASSPSVGDEKLFF
TGTGCCAGCAGCCCTTCCGTGGGGGATGAAAAACTGTTTTTT
>NA|TRBV6-5|TRBJ2-7|NA
CASSSTVSYERYF
TGTGCCAGCAGTTCCACAGTTTCCTACGAGCGGTACTTC
>NA|TRBV12-3/TRBV12-4|TRBJ1-6|few
CASSVQGNSPLHF
TGTGCCAGCAGTGTACAGGGTAATTCACCCCTCCACTTT
>NA|TRBV5-1|TRBJ1-3|NA
CASSTTGFGNTIYF
TGCGCCAGCAGCACGACAGGATTTGGAAACACCATATATTTT
>NA|TRBV5-5|TRBJ1-1|NA
CASSFTTEAFF
TGTGCCAGCAGCTTTACCACTGAAGCTTTCTTT
>TRBD1|TRBV28|TRBJ2-7|NA
CASWGQGSYEQYF
TGTGCCAGCTGGGGACAGGGGTCCTACGAGCAGTACTTC
>NA|TRBV2|TRBJ1-2|NA
CASSEARTDYGYTF
TGTGCCAGCAGTGAAGCGAGAACAGACTATGGCTACACCTTC
>TRBD2|TRBV7-3|TRBJ2-3|few
CASSLTPASGSTDTQYF
TGTGCCAGCAGCTTAACGCCGGCTAGCGGTAGCACAGATACGCAGTATTTT
>NA|TRBV27|TRBJ2-5|NA
CASSRRGPGSYNEQYF
TGTGCCAGCAGCCGGCGTGGGCCCGGGTCCTACAATGAGCAGTACTTC
>NA|TRBV4-3|TRBJ2-3|NA
CASSQGGSDTQYF
TGCGCCAGCAGCCAAGGGGGGTCGGATACGCAGTATTTT
>NA|TRBV9|TRBJ1-1|few
CASSGTTNTEAFF
TGTGCCAGCAGCGGTACAACTAACACTGAAGCTTTCTTT
>TRBD2|TRBV13|TRBJ2-1|few
CASSPAAGGYNEQFF
TGTGCCAGCAGCCCGGCAGCGGGGGGGTACAATGAGCAGTTCTTC
>NA|TRBV20-1|TRBJ2-7|NA
CSALAWYEQYF
TGCAGTGCTTTGGCGTGGTACGAGCAGTACTTC
>NA|TRBV7-9|TRBJ1-6|NA
CASSPPQGPSSPLHF
TGTGCCAGCAGCCCGCCGCAGGGCCCCTCTTCACCCCTCCACTTT
>TRBD2|TRBV15|TRBJ2-7|NA
CATTLAGGPSNEQYF
TGTGCCACCACCCTAGCGGGGGGGCCAAGTAATGAGCAGTACTTC